The entry below describes one TCR beta chain. The antigen is undetermined. The data were produced by immunoSEQ multiplex PCR, yet TCRdb's version contains in-frame clones alone and is incomplete. The table includes some 60,000 clones, about 86% detected once. This sample stems from a study of PD-L1 blockade in urothelial cancer. Study overall: Male patients with bladder-origin urothelial cancer numbered about 85% of the 29.

Urothelial carcinoma, locally advanced or metastatic, affected the patients. Germline values: CDR1 SGHDN, CDR2 FVKESK. V gave up 2 bases and J gave up 6 bases, with 8 bases separating them. The CDR3 covers 13 residues. Overall study findings and caveats: Below-median blood TCR clonality before treatment forecast better survival.

The sample here was PBMCs, taken around atezolizumab (anti-PD-L1) treatment. The clonotype originates from a man in his forties or fifties with urothelial cancer. This chain uses TRBV14 with TRBJ1-5, with D maybe TRBD1 (6 bases). DNA for the CDR3: TGTGCCAGCAGCCAACAGGGGCCTCAGCCCCAGCATTTT. Protein product: CASSQQGPQPQHF.